This TCR beta chain was captured by sequencing in a study of CD8 T cells in ankylosing spondylitis. TCRdb ran MiXCR on the 5' RACE reads and lists one entry per CDR3 protein. The sample records approximately 350,000 distinct CDR3 sequences, 20% to 25% being singletons. This clonotype was seen only a few times. Antigen unknown. Study-level results: Researchers report that disease-linked clones proved CD8+ and relatively rare in peripheral blood.

Looked up from germline, CDR1 is PRHDT and CDR2 is FYEKMQ (reference sequence). This CDR3 region has 16 residues. V lost 5 bases to trimming and J lost 4 bases, with 20 bases between them. The receptor was isolated from a male donor with ankylosing spondylitis or in good health (not recorded which). The chain recombines TRBV13 with TRBJ1-1, with D perhaps TRBD1 (5 bases). The sample taken for sequencing was blood, either unsorted or a sorted T cell fraction (not recorded which). As DNA, the CDR3 is TGTGCCAGCAGCCCGCCCCCGTCGGGGGAGGGCACTGAAGCTTTCTTT. Protein product: CASSPPPSGEGTEAFF.